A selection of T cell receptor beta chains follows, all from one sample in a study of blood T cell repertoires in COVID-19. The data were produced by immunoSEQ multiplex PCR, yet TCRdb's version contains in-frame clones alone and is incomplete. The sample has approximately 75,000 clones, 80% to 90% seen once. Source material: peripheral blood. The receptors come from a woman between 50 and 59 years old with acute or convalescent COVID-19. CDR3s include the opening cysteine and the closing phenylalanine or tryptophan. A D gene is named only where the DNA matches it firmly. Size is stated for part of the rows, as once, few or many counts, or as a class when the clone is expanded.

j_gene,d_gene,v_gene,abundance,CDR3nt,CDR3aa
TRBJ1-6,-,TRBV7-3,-,TGTGCCAGCAGCTTATCCGGCGGGTTGGCTTCACCCCTCCACTTT,CASSLSGGLASPLHF
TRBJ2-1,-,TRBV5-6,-,TGTGCCAGCAGCTTGGGCCCTGAGAGCTACAATGAGCAGTTCTTC,CASSLGPESYNEQFF
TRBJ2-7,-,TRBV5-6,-,TGTGCCAGCAGCTTGGGGGGGGGCACAGACTACGAGCAGTACTTC,CASSLGGGTDYEQYF
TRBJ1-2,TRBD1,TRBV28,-,TGTGCCAGCAGTCTTACCTTTTCGACAGGGGGGGATGGCTACACCTTC,CASSLTFSTGGDGYTF
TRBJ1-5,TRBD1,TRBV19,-,TGTGCCAGTAGTATAGAAGACAGGGTAGATCAGCCCCAGCATTTT,CASSIEDRVDQPQHF
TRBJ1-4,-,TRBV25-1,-,TGTGCCAGCAGTCTCCTCCGACAGGCAACTAATGAAAAACTGTTTTTT,CASSLLRQATNEKLFF
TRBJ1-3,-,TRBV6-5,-,TGTGCCAGCAGCGAGATCCTGACTGGAAACACCATATATTTT,CASSEILTGNTIYF
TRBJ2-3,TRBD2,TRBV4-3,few,TGCGCCAGCAGCCAAGACCCGACGGGAGGGGCAGATACGCAGTATTTT,CASSQDPTGGADTQYF
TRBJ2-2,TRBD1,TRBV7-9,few,TGTGCCAGCAGCCGACAGGGGAACACCGGGGAGCTGTTTTTT,CASSRQGNTGELFF
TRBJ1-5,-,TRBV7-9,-,TGTGCCAGCAGCTTTGCCCAAACAGGTAATAGCAATCAGCCCCAGCATTTT,CASSFAQTGNSNQPQHF
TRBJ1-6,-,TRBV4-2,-,TGTGCCAGCAGCCAAGTGACAGGAGGTACGGGTAATTCACCCCTCCACTTT,CASSQVTGGTGNSPLHF
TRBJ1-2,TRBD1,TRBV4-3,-,TGCGCCAGCAGCCAAGTGAAGGGGGCTTCTGATGGCTACACCTTC,CASSQVKGASDGYTF
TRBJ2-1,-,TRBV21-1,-,TGTGCCAGCAGCAAAGGGGGGACTAGCGGGAGGGATGAGCAGTTCTTC,CASSKGGTSGRDEQFF
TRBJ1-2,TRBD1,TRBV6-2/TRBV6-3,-,TGTGCCAGCAGTGCGGACAGGGGCGGCAATGGCTACACCTTC,CASSADRGGNGYTF
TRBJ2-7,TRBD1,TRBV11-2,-,TGTGCCAGCAGCGGGTGGGACAGGGTCCTCTACGAGCAGTACTTC,CASSGWDRVLYEQYF
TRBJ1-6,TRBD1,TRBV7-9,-,TGTGCCAGCAGTCGGCGCGGGACAGAAAAGTCGCCCCTCCACTTT,CASSRRGTEKSPLHF